A single sample is the source of the 18 T cell receptor beta chains below, sequenced in a study of CD8 T cells in Susac syndrome. Random hexamers were used to reverse transcribe an amount of about 0.45 to 1 ug RNA. Each CDR3 protein gets one entry after TCRdb re-called the immunoSEQ multiplex PCR reads with MiXCR. Of 150,000 or so distinct CDR3 sequences detected, roughly nine tenths appear once; the ten largest clones hold around 0.075%. The specimen was CD4+ T cells from PBMCs. The receptors originated from a human donor in good health.

This clonotype was counted between two and nine times. J is TRBJ2-7 and V is TRBV7-9; weak D call: TRBD1 (5 bases). The V gene's germline CDR1 is SEHNR and CDR2 FQNEAQ (reference sequence). V was trimmed by 4 bases and J by 2 bases, leaving 9 bases between them. CDR3 size: 13 residues. CDR3 loop: CASSYGQPYEQYF. The CDR3 DNA is TGTGCCAGCAGCTACGGACAACCCTACGAGCAGTACTTC.

This clonotype was found a few times. The V and J genes are TRBV7-3 and TRBJ2-1; 7 bases map to TRBD2. Germline CDR1 reads SGHTA; CDR2 reads FQGTGA. V shed 1 base and J 5 bases; nucleotides not matched to a gene: 2. This CDR3 spans 14 amino acids. CDR3 loop: CASSLRLADNEQFF. CDR3 coding DNA: TGTGCCAGCAGCTTAAGGCTAGCGGACAATGAGCAGTTCTTC.

This chain joins TRBV5-1 and TRBJ2-2; 9 nucleotides line up with TRBD2. CDR1 and CDR2 from the germline V gene are SGHRS and YFSETQ. Unmatched junction bases numbered 3, after V lost 6 bases and J lost 0 bases. CDR3 length equals 15 residues. CDR3 DNA sequence: TGCGCCAGCACTCGGACTAGCGCGAACACCGGGGAGCTGTTTTTT. It yields the protein CASTRTSANTGELFF. The whole variable domain, remainder taken from reference TRBV5-1 and TRBJ2-2, is KAGVTQTPRYLIKTRGQQVTLSCSPISGHRSVSWYQQTPGQGLQFLFEYFSETQRNKGNFPGRFSGRQFSNSRSEMNVSTLELGDSALYLCASTRTSANTGELFFGEGSRLTVL.

This clonotype was found once. The rearrangement links TRBV30 to TRBJ1-4; 9 bases are a match to TRBD1. This CDR3 is 16 amino acids long. The V gene end was trimmed by 4 bases and the J gene end by 8 bases; junction bases not matched to a gene: 14. Germline V gene lookup returns CDR1 GTSNPN and CDR2 SVGIG (reference sequence). The chain's CDR3 is CAWNRDRVKLGEKLFF. DNA for the CDR3: TGTGCCTGGAACCGGGACAGGGTTAAGTTAGGGGAAAAACTGTTTTTT.

This chain uses TRBV30 with TRBJ2-5, with no clear D. Germline V lookup: CDR1 GTSNPN, CDR2 SVGIG (reference sequence). V lost 3 bases, J lost 5 bases, and 10 bases lay in between. The length of the CDR3 is 12 residues. The CDR3 region has the DNA TGTGCCTGGAGATCTAGTGGGGAGACCCAGTACTTC. It codes for CAWRSSGETQYF.

The chain employs TRBV20-1 and TRBJ2-5, with D tentatively TRBD1 (5 bases). The CDR3 length is 11 residues. The germline V gene has CDR1 DFQATT and CDR2 SNEGSKA (reference sequence). Trimming stripped 6 bases from V and 4 bases from J, with 9 bases between. The CDR3 loop reads CSAGPGETQYF. The CDR3 DNA follows: TGCAGTGCGGGGCCTGGAGAGACCCAGTACTTC.

The chain uses TRBV3-1 and TRBJ2-3, with D uncertain. V dropped 1 base and J dropped 4 bases, with 9 bases sitting between them. The CDR3 has 14 amino acids. The germline gives CDR1 LGHDT, CDR2 YNNKEL (reference sequence). The DNA of the CDR3 is TGTGCCAGCAGCCAAGGTAGGGCGGCAGATACGCAGTATTTT. Translated, it gives CASSQGRAADTQYF.

V gene TRBV28 combines with J gene TRBJ2-3, with TRBD2 as a possible D gene (6 bases). Germline CDR1 is MDHEN and CDR2 is SYDVKM. V was shortened by 5 bases and J by 1 base, with 13 bases between the two germline ends. This CDR3 contains 15 residues. The CDR3 region is CASSPGGLGTDTQYF. CDR3 nucleotides: TGTGCCAGCAGTCCCGGAGGGCTCGGCACAGATACGCAGTATTTT.

The rearrangement links TRBV18 to TRBJ1-2, with TRBD1 as a possible D gene (5 bases). CDR1 is KGHSH and CDR2 is LQKENI in the germline V gene. The CDR3 contains 15 residues. With 3 bases removed from V and 4 bases from J, the gap between germline ends came to 15 bases. The CDR3 here is CASSPIQEGRYGYTF. CDR3 nucleotides: TGTGCCAGCTCACCTATCCAAGAGGGGCGCTATGGCTACACCTTC.

The genes are TRBV5-1 and TRBJ1-1; D remains unclear. V dropped 4 bases and J dropped 4 bases, with 11 bases sitting between them. The CDR3 runs 13 residues. CDR1 is SGHRS, CDR2 YFSETQ, per germline. CDR3 sequence: CASSLQAGTEAFF. The CDR3 DNA reads as TGCGCCAGCAGCCTCCAGGCGGGCACTGAAGCTTTCTTT.

The gene calls are TRBV10-3 and TRBJ2-7; D may be TRBD1 (5 bases). The germline V gene has CDR1 ENHRY and CDR2 SYGVKD. This CDR3 is built from 13 residues. With 4 bases removed from V and 0 bases from J, the gap between germline ends came to 7 bases. The CDR3 here is CAISGQSSYEQYF. CDR3 nucleotide sequence: TGTGCCATCAGTGGACAGTCCTCCTACGAGCAGTACTTC.

DNA of the CDR3: TGTGCCAGCAGCCAAGAGGGAGGGAACGAGCAGTACTTC. This translates into CASSQEGGNEQYF. The chain links TRBV3-1 to TRBJ2-7; the match to TRBD2 covers 7 bases. CDR3 length equals 13 residues. The J segment lost 5 bases and the V segment lost 0 bases, leaving 1 base of the junction unmatched. Germline CDR1 LGHDT, CDR2 YNNKEL (reference sequence).

In its sample, this clonotype was seen once. The chain links TRBV18 to TRBJ2-7; TRBD1 aligns across 11 bases. The length of the CDR3 is 13 residues. CDR1 is KGHSH and CDR2 is LQKENI in the germline V gene. V dropped 4 bases and J dropped 6; count of bases not matched to a gene: 2. The CDR3 is CASSHGTGGEQYF. The CDR3 DNA sequence: TGTGCCAGCTCACACGGGACAGGGGGCGAGCAGTACTTC.

The rearrangement uses TRBV7-2 and TRBJ2-6; no firm D call. Germline CDR1 is SGHTA and CDR2 is FQGNSA. CDR3 length equals 15 residues. The ends were cut back, 5 bases at V and 2 bases at J, with 10 bases in the middle. The CDR3 reads CASSPQGPGANVLTF. The CDR3 nucleotides are TGTGCCAGCAGCCCCCAAGGCCCTGGGGCCAACGTCCTGACTTTC.

This clonotype has just a few counts. The chain recombines TRBV19 with TRBJ2-2, with 7 bases matching TRBD1. The CDR3 runs to 15 residues. V was pared by 6 bases and J by 4 bases, with 8 bases of the junction left unmatched. Germline CDR1 is LNHDA and CDR2 is SQIVND (reference sequence). The CDR3: CASSKGARSTGELFF. The CDR3 DNA sequence: TGTGCCAGTAGCAAGGGGGCACGGAGCACCGGGGAGCTGTTTTTT.

This clonotype came up once. The chain links TRBV6-2 or TRBV6-3 to TRBJ2-1; 9 bases line up with TRBD1. The CDR3 covers 17 residues. Germline-derived CDR1 and CDR2 are MNHEY and SVGEGT. J was trimmed by 7 bases and V by 2 bases; bases with no gene match: 12. The CDR3 protein is CASSYRPQGARANEQFF. The CDR3 bases are TGTGCCAGCAGTTACCGACCACAGGGGGCGCGGGCTAATGAGCAGTTCTTC.

The gene calls are TRBV4-1 and TRBJ2-5; the match to TRBD1 covers 8 bases. The CDR3 is made up of 15 amino acids. CDR1 is MGHRA and CDR2 is YSYEKL in the germline V gene. Losses at the gene ends were 1 base for V and 4 bases for J; bases not matched to a gene: 5. The CDR3, as DNA: TGCGCCAGCAGCCAAGGGACAGGGAACTTAGAGACCCAGTACTTC. Encoded protein: CASSQGTGNLETQYF.

V is TRBV18 and J is TRBJ2-5, with D hard to call. The V end was cut by 3 bases, the J end by 0 bases, with 11 bases between. This CDR3 is 15 amino acids long. Germline V CDR1 and CDR2: KGHSH, LQKENI. CDR3 sequence reads: CASSPRPLNQETQYF. The CDR3 nucleotides read TGTGCCAGCTCACCGAGGCCGCTAAACCAAGAGACCCAGTACTTC. The full variable domain, with the rest looked up from reference TRBV18 and TRBJ2-5, is NAGVMQNPRHLVRRRGQEARLRCSPMKGHSHVYWYRQLPEEGLKFMVYLQKENIIDESGMPKERFSAEFPKEGPSILRIQQVVRGDSAAYFCASSPRPLNQETQYFGPGTRLLVL.